This T cell receptor beta chain was captured by sequencing in a study of blood T cell repertoires in COVID-19. Only in-frame clones appear in the TCRdb table, and some are missing; sequencing was by immunoSEQ multiplex PCR. Of 140,000 to 150,000 clones in the sample, around 77% are singletons; the top ten hold 7% to 9%. V trimming: 5 bases; J trimming: 7 bases; junction bases outside the gene matches: 8. This CDR3 has 15 residues. The V gene's germline CDR1 is MNHEY and CDR2 SVGAGI. Sequencing was carried out using peripheral blood. This receptor was taken from a man aged 50-59 years with active or convalescent COVID-19. The rearrangement uses TRBV6-5 and TRBJ2-1; 10 bases fit TRBD1. The CDR3, as DNA: TGTGCCAGCAGTCCGGACAGGGGGACCATTAATGAGCAGTTCTTC. It is translated as CASSPDRGTINEQFF.